This entry describes one TCR beta chain. Its antigen remains unknown. This entry is derived from a study of brain T cells in children with intractable seizures. Here immunoSEQ multiplex PCR was the method, and the copy in TCRdb shows in-frame clones only, minus some. This sample has 35,000 to 50,000 clones, with around 90% found just once. This CDR3 region has 13 residues. Trimming removed 1 base at V and 6 bases at J, with 7 bases between. Germline V gene data show CDR1 as LGHDT and CDR2 as YNNKEL (reference sequence). Broader study findings: Pre- and post-surgery blood differed in depth, so pre-surgery absences may be undersampling. HCMV serostatus was not known, and viral specificity came from CDR3 similarity only.

Sequencing was limited to surgery cases with top T cell transcript signatures in brain tissue. Pre-surgery treatment included at least one anti-epileptic drug. This receptor was identified in a girl aged 2 to 10 with tuberous sclerosis and intractable seizures. The starting material was peripheral blood, obtained at surgery. The chain recombines TRBV3-1 (or the pseudogene TRBV3-2) with TRBJ1-5; no clear D. The CDR3 DNA sequence: TGTGCCAGCAGCCAAGGGAAGACTCAGCCCCAGCATTTT. Its protein is CASSQGKTQPQHF.